This T cell receptor beta chain was recovered during a study of control samples from healthy donors and cancer patients. This CDR3 is 11 amino acids long. Germline CDR1 SGHRS, CDR2 YFSETQ. V lost 4 bases and J 3 bases, leaving 4 bases between the germline ends. Sequencing used immunoSEQ multiplex PCR; TCRdb keeps in-frame clones, though not all of them. The data show about 22,000 clones, with 83% seen just once and roughly 27% held by the top ten. This clonotype was sampled from a man in his fifties or sixties with head and neck cancer. The chain combines TRBV5-1 with TRBJ2-5; D is uncertain. Sequencing was performed on PBMCs. The DNA of the CDR3 is TGCGCCAGCAGCATAGAAGAGACCCAGTACTTC. This gives the protein CASSIEETQYF.